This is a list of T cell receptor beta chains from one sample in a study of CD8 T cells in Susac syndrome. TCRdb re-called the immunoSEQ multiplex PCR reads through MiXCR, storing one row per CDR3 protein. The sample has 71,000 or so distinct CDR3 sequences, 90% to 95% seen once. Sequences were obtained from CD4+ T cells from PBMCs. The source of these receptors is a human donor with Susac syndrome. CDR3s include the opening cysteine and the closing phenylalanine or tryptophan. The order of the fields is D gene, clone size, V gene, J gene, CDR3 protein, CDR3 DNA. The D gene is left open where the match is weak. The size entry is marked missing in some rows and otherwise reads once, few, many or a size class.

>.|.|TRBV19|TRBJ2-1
CASTGNVGRGNEQFF
TGTGCCAGTACCGGTAATGTGGGCCGGGGCAATGAGCAGTTCTTC
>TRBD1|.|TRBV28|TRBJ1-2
CASSLGQGFGYTF
TGTGCCAGCAGTTTGGGACAGGGCTTTGGCTACACCTTC
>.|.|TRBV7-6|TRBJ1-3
CASSLGGFSGNTIYF
TGTGCCAGCAGCTTAGGCGGCTTCTCTGGAAACACCATATATTTT
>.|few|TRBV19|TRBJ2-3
CASSEGADTQYF
TGTGCCAGTAGTGAAGGGGCAGATACGCAGTATTTT
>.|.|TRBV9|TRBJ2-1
CASSVALFNEQFF
TGTGCCAGCAGCGTAGCCCTTTTCAATGAGCAGTTCTTC
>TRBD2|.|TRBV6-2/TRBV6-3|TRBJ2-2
CASSYPRTSGAGELFF
TGTGCCAGCAGTTACCCTAGGACTAGCGGGGCAGGGGAGCTGTTTTTT
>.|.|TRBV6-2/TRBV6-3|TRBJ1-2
CASSYDGTSPYGYTF
TGTGCCAGCAGTTACGACGGGACAAGCCCCTATGGCTACACCTTC
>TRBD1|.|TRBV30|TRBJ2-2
CAWSIRLGQGNTGELFF
TGTGCCTGGAGTATCCGCTTGGGACAGGGCAATACCGGGGAGCTGTTTTTT
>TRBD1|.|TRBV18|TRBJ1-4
CASSLDRATNEKLFF
TGTGCCAGCTCACTCGACAGGGCAACTAATGAAAAACTGTTTTTT
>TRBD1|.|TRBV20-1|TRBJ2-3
CSASARDRGTDTQYF
TGCAGTGCTAGTGCCCGGGACAGGGGTACAGATACGCAGTATTTT
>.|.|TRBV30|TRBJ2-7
CAWSGTSDEQYF
TGTGCCTGGAGTGGTACATCCGACGAGCAGTACTTC
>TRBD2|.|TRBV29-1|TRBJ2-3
CSVGSGGPADTQYF
TGCAGCGTTGGTTCGGGGGGGCCGGCAGATACGCAGTATTTT
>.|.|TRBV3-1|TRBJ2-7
CASSQDTRQVSYEQYF
TGTGCCAGCAGCCAAGATACGCGACAGGTCTCCTACGAGCAGTACTTC
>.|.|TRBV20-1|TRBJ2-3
CSAPGKYLGDTQYF
TGCAGTGCCCCTGGAAAGTATTTGGGAGATACGCAGTATTTT
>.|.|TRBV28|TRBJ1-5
CASSLVGVGQPQHF
TGTGCCAGCAGTTTAGTAGGGGTGGGACAGCCCCAGCATTTT
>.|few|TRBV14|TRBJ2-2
CASSQVWQRNTGELFF
TGTGCCAGCAGCCAAGTGTGGCAGCGGAACACCGGGGAGCTGTTTTTT
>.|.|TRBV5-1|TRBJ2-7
CASSLGWTVPSYEQYF
TGCGCCAGCAGCTTGGGATGGACAGTCCCCTCCTACGAGCAGTACTTC
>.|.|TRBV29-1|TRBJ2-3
CSVVSEIDTQYF
TGCAGCGTTGTAAGCGAGATCGATACGCAGTATTTT
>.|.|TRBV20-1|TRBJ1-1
CSAGNTLNTEAFF
TGCAGTGCTGGTAACACTCTGAACACTGAAGCTTTCTTT
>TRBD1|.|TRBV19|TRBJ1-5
CASTGTGNQPQHF
TGTGCCAGTACTGGGACAGGGAATCAGCCCCAGCATTTT
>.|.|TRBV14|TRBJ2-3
CASSQVREADTQYF
TGTGCCAGCAGCCAAGTGAGGGAAGCAGATACGCAGTATTTT
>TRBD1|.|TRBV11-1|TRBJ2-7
CASSSPGQAAYEQYF
TGTGCCAGCAGCTCTCCGGGACAGGCGGCCTACGAGCAGTACTTC
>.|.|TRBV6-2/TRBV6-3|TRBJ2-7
CASSQRGPHEQYF
TGTGCCAGCAGCCAGAGGGGCCCCCACGAGCAGTACTTC
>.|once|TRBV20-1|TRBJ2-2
CSAPSWGVTGELFF
TGCAGTGCCCCCAGTTGGGGCGTCACCGGGGAGCTGTTTTTT
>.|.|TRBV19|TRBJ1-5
CASTSTRNQPQHF
TGTGCCAGTACCTCCACCCGAAATCAGCCCCAGCATTTT
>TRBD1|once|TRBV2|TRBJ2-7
CASTTTMAGGEQYF
TGTGCCAGCACTACCACGATGGCAGGGGGTGAGCAGTACTTC
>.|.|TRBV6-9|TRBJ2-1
CASPIGRYNEQFF
TGTGCCAGCCCCATTGGGCGGTACAATGAGCAGTTCTTC
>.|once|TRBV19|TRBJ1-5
CASSPRQPNQPQHF
TGTGCCAGTAGTCCCCGACAGCCCAATCAGCCCCAGCATTTT
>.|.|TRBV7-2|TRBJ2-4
CASSAGREVNIQYF
TGTGCCAGCAGCGCCGGACGCGAGGTGAACATTCAGTACTTC
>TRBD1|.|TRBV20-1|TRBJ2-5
CSARGGRGQGAGTQYF
TGCAGTGCTAGAGGCGGTCGTGGACAGGGGGCTGGGACCCAGTACTTC
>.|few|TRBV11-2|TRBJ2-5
CASSLVRGQETQYF
TGTGCCAGCAGCTTAGTCAGGGGCCAAGAGACCCAGTACTTC
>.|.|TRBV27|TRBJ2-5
CASSFSGRETQYF
TGTGCCAGCAGTTTCAGCGGGCGGGAGACCCAGTACTTC
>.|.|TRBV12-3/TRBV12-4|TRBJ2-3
CASRSLGSTDTQYF
TGTGCCAGCAGGTCACTCGGTAGCACAGATACGCAGTATTTT
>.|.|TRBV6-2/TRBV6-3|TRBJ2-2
CASTSRAGELFF
TGTGCCAGCACTTCCCGGGCCGGGGAGCTGTTTTTT
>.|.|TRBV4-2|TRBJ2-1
CASSQDKDEQFF
TGTGCCAGCAGCCAAGACAAGGATGAGCAGTTCTTC
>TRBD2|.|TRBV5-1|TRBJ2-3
CASSLERGGADTQYF
TGCGCCAGCAGCTTGGAACGGGGAGGGGCAGATACGCAGTATTTT
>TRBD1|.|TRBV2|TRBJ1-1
CASATGVNTEAFF
TGTGCCAGCGCTACAGGGGTAAACACTGAAGCTTTCTTT
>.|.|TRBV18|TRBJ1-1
CASSPSFTSTEAFF
TGTGCCAGCTCACCGTCTTTTACGAGTACTGAAGCTTTCTTT
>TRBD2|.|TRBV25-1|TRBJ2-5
CASTPNGLAGDQETQYF
TGTGCCAGCACCCCTAACGGACTAGCGGGGGATCAAGAGACCCAGTACTTC
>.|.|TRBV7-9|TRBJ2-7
CASSLRGQGLYEQYF
TGTGCCAGCAGCCTCCGTGGGCAGGGGCTCTACGAGCAGTACTTC
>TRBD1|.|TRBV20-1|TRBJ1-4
CSASPGTGAEKLFF
TGCAGTGCTAGCCCCGGGACAGGGGCCGAAAAACTGTTTTTT
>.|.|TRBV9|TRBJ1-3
CASSRKATGNTIYF
TGTGCCAGCAGCCGTAAAGCAACTGGAAACACCATATATTTT
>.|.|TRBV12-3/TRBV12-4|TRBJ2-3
CASSDRTYTDTQYF
TGTGCCAGCAGCGACAGGACCTACACAGATACGCAGTATTTT
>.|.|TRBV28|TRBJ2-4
CASSTQGGLAKNIQYF
TGTGCCAGCAGCACACAGGGAGGGCTAGCCAAAAACATTCAGTACTTC
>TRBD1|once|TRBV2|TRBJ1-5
CASSGEGTVNQPQHF
TGTGCCAGCAGTGGAGAAGGGACAGTGAATCAGCCCCAGCATTTT
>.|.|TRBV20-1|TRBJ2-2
CSARAPSLSGELFF
TGCAGTGCTAGAGCACCGAGCCTCTCCGGGGAGCTGTTTTTT
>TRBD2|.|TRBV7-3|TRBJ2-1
CASSLTSGGAGDNEQFF
TGTGCCAGCAGCTTGACTAGCGGGGGGGCAGGCGACAATGAGCAGTTCTTC
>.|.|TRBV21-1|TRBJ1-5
CASSMHQPQHF
TGTGCCAGCAGCATGCATCAGCCCCAGCATTTT
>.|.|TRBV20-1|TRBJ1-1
CSARENTEAFF
TGCAGTGCTAGAGAGAACACTGAAGCTTTCTTT
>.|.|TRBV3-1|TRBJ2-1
CASSQDPQRGQFF
TGTGCCAGCAGCCAAGATCCCCAACGAGGGCAGTTCTTC
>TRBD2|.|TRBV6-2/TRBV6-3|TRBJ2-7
CASRRTSGDPYEQYF
TGTGCCAGCAGACGGACTAGCGGGGACCCCTACGAGCAGTACTTC
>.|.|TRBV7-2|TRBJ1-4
CDSSLSEKLFF
TGTGACAGCAGCTTAAGTGAAAAACTGTTTTTT
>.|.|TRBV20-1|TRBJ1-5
CSALRLPDGDQHF
TGCAGTGCCCTGCGGCTACCGGATGGGGACCAGCATTTT
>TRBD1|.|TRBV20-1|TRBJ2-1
CSARAGTAYNEQFF
TGCAGTGCTAGAGCAGGGACAGCCTACAATGAGCAGTTCTTC
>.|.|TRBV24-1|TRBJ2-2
CATSDEGRLTGELFF
TGTGCCACCAGTGATGAGGGGCGTTTAACCGGGGAGCTGTTTTTT